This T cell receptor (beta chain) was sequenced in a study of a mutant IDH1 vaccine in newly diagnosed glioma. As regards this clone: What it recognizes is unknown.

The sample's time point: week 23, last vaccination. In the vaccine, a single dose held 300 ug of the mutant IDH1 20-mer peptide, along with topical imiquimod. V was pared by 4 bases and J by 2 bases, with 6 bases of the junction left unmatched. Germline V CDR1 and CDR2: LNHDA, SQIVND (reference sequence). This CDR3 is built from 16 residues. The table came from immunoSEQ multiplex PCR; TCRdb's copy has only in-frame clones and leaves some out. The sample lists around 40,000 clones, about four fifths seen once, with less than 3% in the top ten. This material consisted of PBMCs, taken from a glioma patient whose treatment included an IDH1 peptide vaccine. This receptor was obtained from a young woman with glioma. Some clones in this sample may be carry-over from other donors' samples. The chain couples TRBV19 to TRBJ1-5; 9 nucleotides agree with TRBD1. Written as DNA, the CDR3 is TGTGCCAGTAGTAGTAGGGACAGGGACGGCAATCAGCCCCAGCATTTT. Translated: CASSSRDRDGNQPQHF.